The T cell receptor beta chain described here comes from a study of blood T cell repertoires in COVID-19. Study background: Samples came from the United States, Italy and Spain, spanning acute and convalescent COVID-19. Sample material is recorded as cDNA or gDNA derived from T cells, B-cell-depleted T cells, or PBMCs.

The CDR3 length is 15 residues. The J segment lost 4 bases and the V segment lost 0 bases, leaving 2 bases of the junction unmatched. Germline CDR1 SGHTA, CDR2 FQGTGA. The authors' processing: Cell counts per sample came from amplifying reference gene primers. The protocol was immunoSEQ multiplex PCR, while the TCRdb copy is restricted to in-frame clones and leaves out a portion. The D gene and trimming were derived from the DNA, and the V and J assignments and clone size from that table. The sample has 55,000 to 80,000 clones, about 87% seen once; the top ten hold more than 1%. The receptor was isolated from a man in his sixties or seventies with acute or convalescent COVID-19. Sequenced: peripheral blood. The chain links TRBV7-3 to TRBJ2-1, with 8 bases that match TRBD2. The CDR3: CASSLTSGMYNEQFF. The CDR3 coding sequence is TGTGCCAGCAGCTTAACTAGCGGGATGTACAATGAGCAGTTCTTC.